Shown below are 27 T cell receptor beta chains from a single sample sequenced in a study of T cell responses to AZD1222 COVID-19 vaccine. Sequenced by immunoSEQ multiplex PCR; TCRdb stores in-frame clones only, minus some. Among some 60,000 clones listed, approximately 86% were seen once. Sample: peripheral blood, taken 28 days after the second AZD1222 dose. The receptor set was obtained from an adult who received the AZD1222 COVID-19 vaccine.

V is TRBV1 and J is TRBJ1-1; the table's D call, TRBD1, has no DNA check behind it. TRBV1 corresponds to a pseudogene. The CDR3 contains 15 residues. This CDR3 reads CTSSQRQGVDTEAFF. The CDR3 coding sequence is TGCACCAGCAGCCAGCGCCAGGGGGTTGACACTGAAGCTTTCTTT.

The chain couples TRBV7-9 to TRBJ2-3; TRBD1 matches 7 bases. The ends lost 4 bases at V and 2 bases at J; junction bases unmatched: 9. CDR3 length: 16 residues. Per germline, CDR1 SEHNR and CDR2 FQNEAQ (reference sequence). Written as DNA, the CDR3 is TGTGCCAGCAGCTGGGAACGGGACAGAACCACAGATACGCAGTATTTT. The encoded protein is CASSWERDRTTDTQYF.

CDR3 DNA sequence: TGTGCCACCAGCCCGGGACAGGGAAATCAGCCCCAGCATTTT. As protein: CATSPGQGNQPQHF. The chain carries TRBV15 and TRBJ1-5; 9 bases line up with TRBD1. V lost 5 bases and J lost 4; bases outside the gene matches: 3. The CDR3 has 14 residues. CDR1 LNHNV and CDR2 YYDKDF come from the germline V gene (reference sequence).

This chain connects TRBV2 to TRBJ1-2, with TRBD1 as a possible D gene (5 bases). Per germline, CDR1 SNHLY and CDR2 FYNNEI. Trimming pared 3 bases from V and 5 bases from J, leaving 13 bases between. CDR3 length: 14 amino acids. CDR3 region: CASSESGLEYGYTF. CDR3 DNA: TGTGCCAGCAGTGAGTCAGGGTTGGAGTATGGCTACACCTTC.

V and J are TRBV15 and TRBJ1-1, with 8 nucleotides matching TRBD1. CDR3 size: 13 residues. The V gene end was trimmed by 5 bases and the J gene end by 1 base; junction bases not matched to a gene: 0. In germline, CDR1 is LNHNV, CDR2 YYDKDF (reference sequence). CDR3 residues: CATSGTGNTEAFF. In nucleotides, the CDR3 is TGTGCCACCAGCGGGACAGGGAACACTGAAGCTTTCTTT. The full variable domain, rest sourced from reference TRBV15 and TRBJ1-1, is DAMVIQNPRYQVTQFGKPVTLSCSQTLNHNVMYWYQQKSSQAPKLLFHYYDKDFNNEADTPDNFQSRRPNTSFCFLDIRSPGLGDTAMYLCATSGTGNTEAFFGQGTRLTVV.

This clone showed up just a few times. The chain links TRBV27 to TRBJ2-5; D tentatively fits TRBD1 or TRBD2 (5 bases each). Trimming took off 5 bases at V and 4 bases at J, with 26 bases between the two ends. This CDR3 is 18 amino acids long. Germline CDR1 is MNHEY and CDR2 is SMNVEV (reference sequence). This CDR3 is CASSLQAGRAGGGETQYF. The CDR3 coding sequence is TGTGCCAGCAGTCTCCAAGCAGGCAGGGCAGGAGGAGGAGAGACCCAGTACTTC.

The V and J genes are TRBV3-1 (or the pseudogene TRBV3-2) and TRBJ1-1, with D tentatively TRBD1 (5 bases). Trimming cost V 0 bases and J 4 bases, with 15 bases left between them. The CDR3 is made up of 16 amino acids. Germline V gene sequence: CDR1 LGHDT, CDR2 YNNKEL (reference sequence). CDR3 loop: CASSQEPLGGSTEAFF. CDR3 sequence (DNA): TGTGCCAGCAGCCAAGAACCCTTGGGGGGGAGCACTGAAGCTTTCTTT.

This chain connects TRBV19 to TRBJ1-5, with 10 bases matching TRBD1. Trimming took 6 bases from V and 4 from J; bases not matched to a gene: 6. Germline CDR1 is LNHDA and CDR2 is SQIVND (reference sequence). The CDR3 totals 15 residues. The CDR3 DNA follows: TGTGCCAGTAGCCCGGGACAGGGGCAAAATCAGCCCCAGCATTTT. Translating gives CASSPGQGQNQPQHF.

The V and J genes are TRBV19 and TRBJ1-1; no clear D gene. CDR1 LNHDA and CDR2 SQIVND come from the germline V gene (reference sequence). V lost 1 base and J lost 4, with 7 bases in between. CDR3 length: 13 residues. The CDR3 loop reads CASSIVDFTEAFF. The CDR3 region has the DNA TGTGCCAGTAGTATAGTGGATTTCACTGAAGCTTTCTTT.

The chain employs TRBV24-1 and TRBJ1-5; possibly TRBD1 for D (5 bases). Per germline, CDR1 KGHDR and CDR2 SFDVKD. CDR3 length: 16 amino acids. Trimming took off 4 bases at V and 4 bases at J, with 16 bases between the two ends. The CDR3 nucleotides are TGTGCCACCAGTGACAGGGACGGGGGGAATAATCAGCCCCAGCATTTT. Translating gives CATSDRDGGNNQPQHF.

The chain is built from TRBV6-2 or TRBV6-3 and TRBJ1-5, with TRBD1 matching 8 bases. The V and J ends lost 4 bases and 3 bases, in that order; junction bases with no gene match: 11. Germline V CDR1 and CDR2: MNHEY, SVGEGT. The CDR3 runs to 17 residues. CDR3 residues: CASSSLATGAPNQPQHF. CDR3 sequence (DNA): TGTGCCAGCAGTTCCTTAGCGACAGGGGCCCCCAATCAGCCCCAGCATTTT.

This sequence joins TRBV2 and TRBJ2-5; 12 nucleotides line up with TRBD1. The CDR3 is 16 residues long. J gave up 5 bases and V 8 bases, and 12 bases lay outside the gene matches. Germline values: CDR1 SNHLY, CDR2 FYNNEI. The CDR3, as DNA: TGTGCCAGCCTACACGGGACAGGGGGCTTTCGGGAGACCCAGTACTTC. It codes for CASLHGTGGFRETQYF.

The chain links TRBV4-2 to TRBJ1-2; tentative D call: TRBD1 (6 bases). CDR3 length equals 14 residues. V gave up 0 bases and J gave up 7 bases, with 12 bases separating them. Germline V gives CDR1 LGHNA, CDR2 YNFKEQ. CDR3 nucleotide sequence: TGTGCCAGCAGCCAAGACAAACAGGGATCTGGCTACACCTTC. Translation gives CASSQDKQGSGYTF.

The chain is built from TRBV7-9 and TRBJ1-1; D gene ambiguous. The germline V gene has CDR1 SEHNR and CDR2 FQNEAQ (reference sequence). The CDR3 length is 12 residues. Trimming removed 3 bases from V and 3 bases from J, with 5 bases in between. The CDR3 DNA reads as TGTGCCAGCAGCTTCGGTGACACTGAAGCTTTCTTT. Translated, it gives CASSFGDTEAFF.

J is TRBJ1-1 and V is TRBV5-6; D is unresolved. The CDR3 is 15 residues long. With 4 bases removed from V and 10 bases from J, the gap between germline ends came to 23 bases. Germline V CDR1 and CDR2: SGHDT, YYEEEE. For the CDR3, the DNA is TGTGCCAGCAGCATTTACGGATCCTGGGTCCAGACAGCTTTCTTT. Amino acid sequence: CASSIYGSWVQTAFF.

The CDR3 region is CASSRDSSPLHF. The CDR3 nucleotides are TGTGCCAGCAGCCGGGACAGTTCACCCCTCCACTTT. This chain uses TRBV3-1 (or the pseudogene TRBV3-2) with TRBJ1-6, with 7 bases fitting TRBD1. The length of the CDR3 is 12 residues. The V gene's germline CDR1 is LGHDT and CDR2 YNNKEL (reference sequence). V shed 4 bases and J 9 bases; nucleotides not matched to a gene: 0.

V and J are TRBV3-1 (or the pseudogene TRBV3-2) and TRBJ2-3; TRBD2 agrees at 7 bases. The V gene end was trimmed by 2 bases and the J gene end by 3 bases; junction bases not matched to a gene: 11. The CDR3 length is 17 residues. Germline values: CDR1 LGHDT, CDR2 YNNKEL (reference sequence). The CDR3 coding sequence is TGTGCCAGCAGCCAACCTTCGACTAGCTGGTCGACAGATACGCAGTATTTT. Translation gives CASSQPSTSWSTDTQYF.

J is TRBJ2-5 and V is TRBV11-1; 7 bases fit TRBD1. The length of the CDR3 is 13 residues. V gave up 3 bases and J gave up 4 bases; unmatched junction bases: 2. The germline gives CDR1 SGHAT, CDR2 FQDESV (reference sequence). The CDR3 bases are TGTGCCAGCAGCTTGACAGGGCCAGAGACCCAGTACTTC. The encoded protein is CASSLTGPETQYF.

This clone was counted between two and nine times. This rearrangement joins TRBV19 to TRBJ1-4, with D possibly TRBD1 on 6 matching bases. The CDR3 is 15 amino acids. Trimming removed 7 bases at V and 0 bases at J, with 12 bases between. Germline V gives CDR1 LNHDA, CDR2 SQIVND (reference sequence). Here the CDR3 reads CASTSTGATNEKLFF. For the CDR3, the DNA is TGTGCCAGTACGTCGACAGGTGCAACTAATGAAAAACTGTTTTTT.

The rearrangement joins TRBV7-2 to TRBJ1-1; D remains unclear. Germline V lookup: CDR1 SGHTA, CDR2 FQGNSA. This CDR3 spans 15 amino acids. The germline V and J ends were trimmed by 5 bases and 5 bases, with 18 bases remaining between them. The CDR3 nucleotides read TGTGCCAGCAGCCCCCCGCAGAGTCTTCGGACTGAAGCTTTCTTT. It yields the protein CASSPPQSLRTEAFF.

The V and J genes are TRBV15 and TRBJ1-5, with D unclear. The germline gives CDR1 LNHNV, CDR2 YYDKDF (reference sequence). There are 14 residues in the CDR3. V lost 0 bases and J 6 bases, leaving 9 bases between the germline ends. The CDR3: CATSRDRRSQPQHF. CDR3 DNA sequence: TGTGCCACCAGCAGAGACAGGAGGTCTCAGCCCCAGCATTTT.

This clone appeared a single time. This chain joins TRBV7-9 and TRBJ2-1; D is perhaps TRBD2 (9 bases). The ends were cut back, 6 bases at V and 12 bases at J, with 21 bases in the middle. The V gene's germline CDR1 is SEHNR and CDR2 FQNEAQ (reference sequence). CDR3 size: 14 residues. The CDR3 region has the DNA TGTGCCAGCAGTCCTAGCGGGACAGGTTTGTGGCAGTTCTTC. This codes for CASSPSGTGLWQFF.

This rearrangement joins TRBV10-2 to TRBJ1-2, with unresolved D. Germline CDR1 WSHSY, CDR2 SAAADI. This CDR3 contains 12 residues. The V gene lost 8 bases and the J gene lost 0 bases, with 7 bases spanning the gap. CDR3 amino acids: CASSTSNYGYTF. CDR3 nucleotides: TGCGCCAGCTCGACCTCTAACTATGGCTACACCTTC.

The J gene is TRBJ1-4, the V gene TRBV2; D is uncertain. CDR3 size: 15 residues. Germline V gives CDR1 SNHLY, CDR2 FYNNEI. Between the trimmed V and J ends, which lost 10 bases and 0 bases, there was a span of 15 bases. The CDR3 sequence is CATTEGGATNEKLFF. CDR3 sequence (DNA): TGTGCCACCACAGAGGGTGGGGCAACTAATGAAAAACTGTTTTTT. Variable domain in full (rest from reference TRBV2 and TRBJ1-4): EPEVTQTPSHQVTQMGQEVILRCVPISNHLYFYWYRQILGQKVEFLVSFYNNEISEKSEIFDDQFSVERPDGSNFTLKIRSTKLEDSAMYFCATTEGGATNEKLFFGSGTQLSVL.

The V call is TRBV19, the J call TRBJ1-6, with D possibly matching TRBD1 (5 bases). This CDR3 contains 15 residues. Per the germline V gene, CDR1 is LNHDA and CDR2 is SQIVND (reference sequence). The V and J ends lost 3 bases and 7 bases respectively, with 13 bases between them. Written as DNA, the CDR3 is TGTGCCAGTAGTATGTACAGGCTGGTGAATTCACCCCTCCACTTT. This sequence encodes CASSMYRLVNSPLHF.

This clone came up a few times. V is TRBV25-1 and J is TRBJ1-5; no clear D gene. The ends were cut back, 3 bases at V and 11 bases at J, with 11 bases in the middle. Germline assignment: CDR1 MGHDK and CDR2 SYGVNS. CDR3 length: 12 amino acids. CDR3 sequence (DNA): TGTGCCAGCAGTGAGGGCCCGGGTGCCCAGCATTTT. This gives the protein CASSEGPGAQHF.

This chain joins TRBV28 and TRBJ2-7, with 10 bases fitting TRBD1. The CDR3 sequence is 14 residues long. J lost 4 bases, V lost 6 bases, and 6 bases had no gene match. Germline V gives CDR1 MDHEN, CDR2 SYDVKM. CDR3 loop: CASRPGQGSYEQYF. CDR3 nucleotides: TGTGCCAGCAGGCCGGGACAGGGGTCTTACGAGCAGTACTTC.